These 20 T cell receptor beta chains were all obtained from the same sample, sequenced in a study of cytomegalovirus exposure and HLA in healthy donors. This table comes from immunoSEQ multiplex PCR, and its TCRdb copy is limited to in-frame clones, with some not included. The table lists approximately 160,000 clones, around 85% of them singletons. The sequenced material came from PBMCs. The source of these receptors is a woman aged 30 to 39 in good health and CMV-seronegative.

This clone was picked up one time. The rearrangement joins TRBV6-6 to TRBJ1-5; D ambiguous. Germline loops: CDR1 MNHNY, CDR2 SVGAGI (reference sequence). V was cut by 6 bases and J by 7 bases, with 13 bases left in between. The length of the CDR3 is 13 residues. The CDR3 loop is CASSDIMGQPQHF. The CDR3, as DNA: TGTGCCAGCAGCGACATTATGGGGCAGCCCCAGCATTTT.

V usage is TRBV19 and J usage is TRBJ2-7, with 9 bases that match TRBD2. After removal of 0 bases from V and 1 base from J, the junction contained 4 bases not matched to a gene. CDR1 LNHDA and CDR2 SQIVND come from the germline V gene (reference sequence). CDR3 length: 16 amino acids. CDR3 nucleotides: TGTGCCAGTAGTATAGACGCTAGCGGGGCGTCCTACGAGCAGTACTTC. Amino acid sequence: CASSIDASGASYEQYF. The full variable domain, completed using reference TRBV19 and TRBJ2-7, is DGGITQSPKYLFRKEGQNVTLSCEQNLNHDAMYWYRQDPGQGLRLIYYSQIVNDFQKGDIAEGYSVSREKKESFPLTVTSAQKNPTAFYLCASSIDASGASYEQYFGPGTRLTVT.

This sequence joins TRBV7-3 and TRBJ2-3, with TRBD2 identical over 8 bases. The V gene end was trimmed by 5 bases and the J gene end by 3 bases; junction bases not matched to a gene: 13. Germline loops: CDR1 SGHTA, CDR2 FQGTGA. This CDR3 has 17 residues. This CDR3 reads CASSPKGLAVGTDTQYF. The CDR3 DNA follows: TGTGCCAGCAGCCCTAAAGGACTAGCTGTCGGGACAGATACGCAGTATTTT.

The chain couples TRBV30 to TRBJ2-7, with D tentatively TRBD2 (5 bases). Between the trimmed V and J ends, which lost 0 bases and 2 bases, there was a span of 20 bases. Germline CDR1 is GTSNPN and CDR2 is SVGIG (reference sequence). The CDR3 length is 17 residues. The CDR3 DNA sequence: TGTGCCTGGAGTGTCTCTATTCGCCTGGGAGAAACCTACGAGCAGTACTTC. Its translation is CAWSVSIRLGETYEQYF.

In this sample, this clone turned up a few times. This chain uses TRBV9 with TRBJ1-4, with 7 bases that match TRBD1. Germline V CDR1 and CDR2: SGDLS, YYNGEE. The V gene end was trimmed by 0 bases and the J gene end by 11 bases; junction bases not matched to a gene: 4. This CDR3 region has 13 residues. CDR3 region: CASSVGLGQKLFF. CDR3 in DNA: TGTGCCAGCAGCGTAGGGCTGGGACAGAAACTGTTTTTT.

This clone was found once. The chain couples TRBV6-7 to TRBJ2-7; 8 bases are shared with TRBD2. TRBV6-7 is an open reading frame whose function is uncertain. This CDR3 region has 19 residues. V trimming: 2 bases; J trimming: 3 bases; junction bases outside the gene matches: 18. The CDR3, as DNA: TGTGCCAGCAGTTACCCACGAGCGGGAGCGCTCCAAGGGAACTACGAGCAGTACTTC. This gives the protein CASSYPRAGALQGNYEQYF.

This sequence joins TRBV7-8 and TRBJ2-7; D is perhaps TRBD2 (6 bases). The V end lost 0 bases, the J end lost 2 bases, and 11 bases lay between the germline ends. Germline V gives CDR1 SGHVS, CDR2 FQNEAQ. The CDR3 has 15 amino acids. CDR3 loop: CASSLARGRAYEQYF. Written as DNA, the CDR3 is TGTGCCAGCAGCTTAGCGCGGGGACGAGCCTACGAGCAGTACTTC.

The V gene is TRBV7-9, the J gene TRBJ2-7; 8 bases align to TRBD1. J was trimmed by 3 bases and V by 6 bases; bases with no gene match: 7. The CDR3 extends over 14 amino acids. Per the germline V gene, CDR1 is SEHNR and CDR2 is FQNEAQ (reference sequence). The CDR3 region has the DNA TGTGCCAGCAGTGATGACAGGGGCGGCTACGAGCAGTACTTC. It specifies CASSDDRGGYEQYF.

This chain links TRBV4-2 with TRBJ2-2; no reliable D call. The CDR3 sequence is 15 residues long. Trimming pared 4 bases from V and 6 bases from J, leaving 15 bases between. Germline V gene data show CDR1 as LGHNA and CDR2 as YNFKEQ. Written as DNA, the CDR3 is TGTGCCAGCAGCCCTTCTCGGGCGTCGGCCGGGGAGCTGTTTTTT. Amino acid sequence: CASSPSRASAGELFF.

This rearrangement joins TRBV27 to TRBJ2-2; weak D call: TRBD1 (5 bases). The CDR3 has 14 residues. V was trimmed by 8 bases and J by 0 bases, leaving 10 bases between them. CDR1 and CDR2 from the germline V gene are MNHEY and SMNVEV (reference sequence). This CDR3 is CASGAVSNTGELFF. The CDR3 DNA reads TGTGCCAGCGGGGCGGTCTCGAACACCGGGGAGCTGTTTTTT.

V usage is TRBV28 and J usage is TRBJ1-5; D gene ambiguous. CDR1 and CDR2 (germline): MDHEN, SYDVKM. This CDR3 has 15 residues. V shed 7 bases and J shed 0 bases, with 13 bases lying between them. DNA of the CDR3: TGTGCCAGCAACAAAGGACGGAATAGCAATCAGCCCCAGCATTTT. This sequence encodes CASNKGRNSNQPQHF.

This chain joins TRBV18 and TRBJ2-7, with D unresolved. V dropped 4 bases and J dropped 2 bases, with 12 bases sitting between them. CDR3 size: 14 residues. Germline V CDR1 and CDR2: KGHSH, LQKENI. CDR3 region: CASSLEVGTYEQYF. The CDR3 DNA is TGTGCCAGCTCACTCGAGGTAGGAACCTACGAGCAGTACTTC.

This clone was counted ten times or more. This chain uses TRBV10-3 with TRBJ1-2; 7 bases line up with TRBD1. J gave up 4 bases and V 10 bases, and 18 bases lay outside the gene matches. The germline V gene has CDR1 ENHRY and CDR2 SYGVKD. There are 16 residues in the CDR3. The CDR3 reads CATLPGQPNPIYGYTF. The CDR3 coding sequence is TGTGCCACCTTACCGGGACAGCCGAACCCCATCTATGGCTACACCTTC.

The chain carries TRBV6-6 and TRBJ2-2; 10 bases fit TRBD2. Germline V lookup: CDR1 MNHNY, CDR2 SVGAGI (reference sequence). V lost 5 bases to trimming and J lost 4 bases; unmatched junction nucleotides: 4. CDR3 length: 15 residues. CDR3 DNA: TGTGCCAGCAGTGACCCTAGCGGGAGCACCGGGGAGCTGTTTTTT. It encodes CASSDPSGSTGELFF.

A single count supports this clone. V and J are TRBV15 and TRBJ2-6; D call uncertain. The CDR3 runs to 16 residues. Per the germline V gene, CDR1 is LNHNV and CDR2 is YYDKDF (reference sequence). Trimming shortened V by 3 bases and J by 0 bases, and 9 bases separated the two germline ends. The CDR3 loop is CATSRKSSSGANVLTF. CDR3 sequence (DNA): TGTGCCACCAGCAGGAAATCGTCCTCTGGGGCCAACGTCCTGACTTTC. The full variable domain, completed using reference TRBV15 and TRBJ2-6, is DAMVIQNPRYQVTQFGKPVTLSCSQTLNHNVMYWYQQKSSQAPKLLFHYYDKDFNNEADTPDNFQSRRPNTSFCFLDIRSPGLGDTAMYLCATSRKSSSGANVLTFGAGSRLTVL.

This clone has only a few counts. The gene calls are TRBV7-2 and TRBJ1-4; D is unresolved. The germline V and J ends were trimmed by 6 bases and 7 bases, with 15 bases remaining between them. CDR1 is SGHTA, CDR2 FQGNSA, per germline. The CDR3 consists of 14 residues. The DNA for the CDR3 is TGTGCCAGCAGACTAGGGAGCACGGGTGAAAAACTGTTTTTT. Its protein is CASRLGSTGEKLFF.

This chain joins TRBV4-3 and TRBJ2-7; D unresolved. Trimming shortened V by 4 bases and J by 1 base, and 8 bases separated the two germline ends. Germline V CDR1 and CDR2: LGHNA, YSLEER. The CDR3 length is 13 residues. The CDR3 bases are TGCGCCAGCAGCCTGGACCGTTCCTACGAGCAGTACTTC. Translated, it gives CASSLDRSYEQYF.

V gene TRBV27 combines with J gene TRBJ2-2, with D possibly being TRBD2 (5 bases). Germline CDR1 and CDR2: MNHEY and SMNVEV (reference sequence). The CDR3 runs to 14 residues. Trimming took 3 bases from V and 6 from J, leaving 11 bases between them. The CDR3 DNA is TGTGCCAGCAGTTTGGGGAGAAAGGCCGGGGAGCTGTTTTTT. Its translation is CASSLGRKAGELFF.

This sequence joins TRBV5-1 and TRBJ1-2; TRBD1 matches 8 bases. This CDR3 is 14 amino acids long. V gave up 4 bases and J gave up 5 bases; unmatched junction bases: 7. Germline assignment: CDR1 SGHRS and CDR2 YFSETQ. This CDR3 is CASSTDRDGYGYTF. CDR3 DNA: TGCGCCAGCAGCACGGACAGGGACGGGTATGGCTACACCTTC. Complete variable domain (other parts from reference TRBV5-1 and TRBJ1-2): KAGVTQTPRYLIKTRGQQVTLSCSPISGHRSVSWYQQTPGQGLQFLFEYFSETQRNKGNFPGRFSGRQFSNSRSEMNVSTLELGDSALYLCASSTDRDGYGYTFGSGTRLTVV.

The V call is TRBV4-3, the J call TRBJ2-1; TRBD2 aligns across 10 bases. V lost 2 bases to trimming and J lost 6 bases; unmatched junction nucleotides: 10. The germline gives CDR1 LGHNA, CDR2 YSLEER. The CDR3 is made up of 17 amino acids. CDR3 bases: TGCGCCAGCAGCCAATCCAGCGGGGGGGGCCCGGGCAATGAGCAGTTCTTC. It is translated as CASSQSSGGGPGNEQFF.